This TCR beta chain was found in a study of blood T cell repertoires in COVID-19. The sample holds a few counts of this clone. Under the authors' procedure: It was from reference gene primer amplification that nucleated cell counts were estimated. TCRdb keeps only in-frame clones here, not all; method: immunoSEQ multiplex PCR. V, J and clone size reflect that table, while D and trimming were determined from the DNA. The data hold about 91,000 clones, with 88% observed a single time. Germline V gene sequence: CDR1 ENHRY, CDR2 SYGVKD. The CDR3 has 16 residues. After removal of 4 bases from V and 1 base from J, the junction contained 6 bases not matched to a gene.

Sequenced material: peripheral blood. This clonotype was sampled from a woman of 80 years or more with active COVID-19. This chain joins TRBV10-3 and TRBJ2-7; 11 nucleotides match TRBD2. CDR3 region: CAISAPTSGKSYEQYF. The CDR3 region has the DNA TGTGCCATCAGTGCCCCGACTAGCGGGAAGTCCTACGAGCAGTACTTC.